Following are 13 T cell receptor beta chains from one sample sequenced in a study of shared clonotypes between healthy human individuals. Repertoires were generated with immunoSEQ multiplex PCR, while TCRdb's copy carries only in-frame clones and drops some. The repertoire holds 2 million to 2.5 million clones, 93% seen once, with approximately 0.4% in the top ten. Sequences were obtained from naive CD4+ T cells from PBMCs. Subset denoted: CD45RA+ positively selected. The receptors shown here come from a man younger than 35 in good health. Some clones in this sample may be carry-over from other donors' samples.

With respect to this clone: Germline and junction disagree at one end, which may indicate a read error. The chain recombines TRBV27 with TRBJ1-5; D is ambiguous. This CDR3 region has 13 residues. Germline lookup yields CDR1 MNHEY and CDR2 SMNVEV (reference sequence). The CDR3 sequence is CASRLLSNQPQHF. For the CDR3, the DNA is TGTGCCAGCAGATTATTAAGCAATCAGCCCCAGCATTTT.

This sequence joins TRBV11-3 and TRBJ2-7, with 10 bases that match TRBD1. This CDR3 has 14 amino acids. V shed 5 bases, J shed 4 bases, and the junction held 5 bases outside the gene matches. Germline V gene lookup returns CDR1 SGHNT and CDR2 YENEEA. CDR3 sequence (DNA): TGTGCCAGCAGCCAAGGGGGACAGGGGTACGAGCAGTACTTC. Its translation is CASSQGGQGYEQYF.

Worth noting for this clone: The sample contains more than one DNA sequence encoding this CDR3. The rearrangement uses TRBV7-2 and TRBJ1-1; no firm D call. The CDR3 loop spans 14 amino acids. V was clipped by 5 bases and J by 4 bases, with 14 bases between them. Germline CDR1 and CDR2: SGHTA and FQGNSA. DNA of the CDR3: TGTGCCAGCAGCCTGGCTGGAGGATCCACTGAAGCTTTCTTT. Translated, it gives CASSLAGGSTEAFF.

This chain uses TRBV29-1 with TRBJ1-2; D not resolved. With 3 bases removed from V and 8 bases from J, the gap between germline ends came to 13 bases. Germline CDR1 SQVTM, CDR2 ANQGSEA. The CDR3 sequence is 12 residues long. In DNA form, the CDR3 reads TGCAGCGTTGAGGCATTCAACAGCGGCTACACCTTC. It is translated as CSVEAFNSGYTF.

Note on this clone: This specimen includes other DNA sequences encoding the same CDR3. The rearrangement links TRBV7-9 to TRBJ1-1; no definite D call. Trimming shortened V by 5 bases and J by 6 bases, and 7 bases separated the two germline ends. The CDR3 covers 11 residues. The germline V gene encodes CDR1 SEHNR and CDR2 FQNEAQ (reference sequence). The CDR3 loop reads CASSLRAEAFF. The CDR3 DNA reads TGTGCCAGCAGCCTCCGGGCTGAAGCTTTCTTT.

This chain uses TRBV19 with TRBJ2-3; 8 positions agree with TRBD1. The CDR3 has 15 amino acids. Germline CDR1 and CDR2: LNHDA and SQIVND (reference sequence). With 8 bases clipped from V and 5 bases from J, the junction kept 12 bases outside the gene matches. CDR3 sequence (DNA): TGTGCCAGTGACAGGAAGGCAGGGGGCGGAGATACGCAGTATTTT. Its protein is CASDRKAGGGDTQYF.

The chain combines TRBV5-1 with TRBJ2-3; D is ambiguous. CDR3 size: 15 residues. CDR1 and CDR2 (germline): SGHRS, YFSETQ. With 2 bases removed from V and 2 bases from J, the gap between germline ends came to 12 bases. CDR3 DNA: TGCGCCAGCAGCTTTGAACAGCCTTTCACAGATACGCAGTATTTT. Translation: CASSFEQPFTDTQYF.

V is TRBV28 and J is TRBJ2-5, with TRBD1 matching 7 bases. The V segment lost 5 bases and the J segment 3 bases; nucleotides outside the gene matches: 6. This CDR3 is 14 amino acids long. Germline V gene lookup returns CDR1 MDHEN and CDR2 SYDVKM. CDR3 DNA sequence: TGTGCCAGCAGTCCGGGCGGACAGGAAGAGACCCAGTACTTC. Its protein product is CASSPGGQEETQYF.

The chain has TRBV7-9 and TRBJ1-2, with TRBD1 as a possible D gene (5 bases). This CDR3 region has 14 residues. Germline values: CDR1 SEHNR, CDR2 FQNEAQ (reference sequence). Trimming shortened V by 1 base and J by 5 bases, and 11 bases separated the two germline ends. CDR3 in DNA: TGTGCCAGCAGCTTAGGGTTGGGGCTATATGGCTACACCTTC. It codes for CASSLGLGLYGYTF.

The chain recombines TRBV29-1 with TRBJ2-1; 10 positions match TRBD2. Germline trimming cut 1 base from V and 8 bases from J; bases unmatched to any gene: 8. The CDR3 runs to 15 residues. CDR1 is SQVTM, CDR2 ANQGSEA, per germline. The CDR3 DNA reads as TGCAGCGTTGAAGCCCTAGCGGGAGCTAGAGATGAGCAGTTCTTC. This gives the protein CSVEALAGARDEQFF.

This clone has only one observation. The V and J genes are TRBV27 and TRBJ1-1; D not certain. Trimming pared 5 bases from V and 1 base from J, leaving 11 bases between. Germline CDR1 is MNHEY and CDR2 is SMNVEV (reference sequence). This CDR3 region has 14 residues. This CDR3 reads CASSLGTANTEAFF. As DNA, the CDR3 is TGTGCCAGCAGTCTGGGTACAGCGAACACTGAAGCTTTCTTT.

The rearrangement joins TRBV6-1 to TRBJ1-3; D is uncertain. Trimming took 5 bases from V and 2 from J, leaving 13 bases between them. Germline V lookup: CDR1 MNHNS, CDR2 SASEGT. CDR3 length: 15 amino acids. CDR3 in amino acids: CASSTLWRAGNTIYF. The DNA for the CDR3 is TGTGCCAGCAGTACTTTGTGGAGGGCTGGAAACACCATATATTTT.

The V call is TRBV27, the J call TRBJ1-5; 8 bases match TRBD1. Germline CDR1 and CDR2: MNHEY and SMNVEV (reference sequence). Losses at the gene ends were 3 bases for V and 4 bases for J; bases not matched to a gene: 5. This CDR3 has 15 residues. In nucleotides, the CDR3 is TGTGCCAGCAGTTTCGTTGACAGGGGAAATCAGCCCCAGCATTTT. Translation: CASSFVDRGNQPQHF.